The subject of this entry is one T cell receptor beta chain. Its specificity is not known. This record belongs to a study of T-cell reconstitution after alpha-beta-depleted transplantation in children. Study observations and caveats: The study reportedly traced alpha-beta T cells about two months after transplant to several hundred expanded graft clones. Newly produced T cells mostly accounted for T-cell counts and diversity one year post-transplant. Where some patients showed high TCRbeta diversity at day 60, it came from recipient T cells and thymic progenitors that had survived.

V lost 6 bases and J 0 bases, leaving 12 bases between the germline ends. Per the germline V gene, CDR1 is MNHEY and CDR2 is SVGEGT. The CDR3 has 14 residues. Unique molecular identifiers were incorporated into the prepared TCRbeta library. TCRdb analysed the PCR reads with MiXCR anew, one entry per CDR3 protein. Of approximately 500,000 distinct CDR3 sequences listed, 25% to 30% were seen once; the top ten hold about a third. Specimen: PBMCs, collected before TCRalphabeta/CD19-depleted stem cell transplant. The V call is TRBV6-2 or TRBV6-3, the J call TRBJ2-7; TRBD1 might be the D (6 bases). This clonotype was obtained from a boy younger than two with Wiskott-Aldrich syndrome, due to receive a stem cell transplant. The CDR3 loop reads CASRSLGGSYEQYF. CDR3 sequence (DNA): TGTGCCAGCAGATCCCTAGGGGGCTCCTACGAGCAGTACTTC.